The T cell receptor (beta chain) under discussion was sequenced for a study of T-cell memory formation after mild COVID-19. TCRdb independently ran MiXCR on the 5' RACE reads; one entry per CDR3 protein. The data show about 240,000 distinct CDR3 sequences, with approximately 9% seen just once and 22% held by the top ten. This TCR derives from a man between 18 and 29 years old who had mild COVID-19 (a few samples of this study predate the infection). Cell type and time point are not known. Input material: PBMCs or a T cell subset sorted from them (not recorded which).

The CDR3 coding sequence is TGCGCCAGCAGCTTGTCCGGAGGCCTTGGGCAGCCCCAGCATTTT. Translated, it gives CASSLSGGLGQPQHF. V gene TRBV5-1 combines with J gene TRBJ1-5; D not certain. The CDR3 loop spans 15 amino acids. V gave up 1 base and J gave up 7 bases, with 15 bases separating them. Germline loops: CDR1 SGHRS, CDR2 YFSETQ.